This T cell receptor (beta chain) was documented in a study of blood T cell repertoires in COVID-19. On the study more broadly: Some COVID-19 samples were acute and others convalescent; all came from the United States, Italy and Spain.

In the original analysis: Counts of nucleated cells, estimated from reference gene primer amplification, were obtained. Sequencing was performed with immunoSEQ multiplex PCR; in TCRdb, only in-frame clones are kept and a portion is missing. That table gives V, J and clone size, and the DNA gave D and trimming. Among more than 95,000 clones listed, about 79% were seen once. In this sample, this clone turned up once. V was clipped by 0 bases and J by 4 bases, with 15 bases between them. Germline V gives CDR1 MNHEY, CDR2 SMNVEV (reference sequence). The CDR3 runs to 16 residues. The clonotype comes from a woman of 80 years or more with active or convalescent COVID-19. The material sequenced was peripheral blood. The J gene is TRBJ1-2, the V gene TRBV27, with D tentatively TRBD1 (5 bases). This CDR3 is CASSLSSGGAIYGYTF. Here the CDR3 DNA reads TGTGCCAGCAGTTTATCGTCCGGGGGAGCGATCTATGGCTACACCTTC.